Sequencing of this T cell receptor (beta chain) was carried out in a study of cytomegalovirus exposure and HLA in healthy donors. A multiplex PCR was run with 60 Vbeta primers and 13 Jbeta primers. Method: immunoSEQ multiplex PCR; TCRdb's copy keeps in-frame clones and lacks some. This table has 100,000 to 120,000 clones, about 80% appearing once. Regarding this clone: Its antigen is unidentified.

Study-wide findings and caveats: Per published reports, the classifier diagnosed cytomegalovirus status with high specificity and sensitivity.

Looked up from germline, CDR1 is SGHDN and CDR2 is FVKESK. CDR3 length equals 14 residues. V was clipped by 3 bases and J by 3 bases, with 11 bases between them. The V call is TRBV14, the J call TRBJ2-5; the D gene is possibly TRBD1 (5 bases). The sequencing input was PBMCs. The sequence came from a woman in her 30s in good health and CMV-seropositive. The CDR3 is CASSQFRREETQYF. The DNA for the CDR3 is TGTGCCAGCAGCCAGTTTCGCAGGGAAGAGACCCAGTACTTC.